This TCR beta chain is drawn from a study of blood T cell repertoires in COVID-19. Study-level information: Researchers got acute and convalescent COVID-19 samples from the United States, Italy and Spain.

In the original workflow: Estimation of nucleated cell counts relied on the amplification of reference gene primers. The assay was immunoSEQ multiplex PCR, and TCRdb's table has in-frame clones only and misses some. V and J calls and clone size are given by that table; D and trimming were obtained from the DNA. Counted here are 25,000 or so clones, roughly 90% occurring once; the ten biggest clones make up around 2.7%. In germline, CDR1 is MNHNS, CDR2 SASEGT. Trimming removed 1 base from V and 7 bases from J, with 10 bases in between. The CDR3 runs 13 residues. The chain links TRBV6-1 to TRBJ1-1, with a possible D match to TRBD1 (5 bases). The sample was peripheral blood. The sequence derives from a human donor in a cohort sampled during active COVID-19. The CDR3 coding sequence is TGTGCCAGCAGTGAAGTTCTGGGGGGTGAAGCTTTCTTT. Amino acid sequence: CASSEVLGGEAFF.